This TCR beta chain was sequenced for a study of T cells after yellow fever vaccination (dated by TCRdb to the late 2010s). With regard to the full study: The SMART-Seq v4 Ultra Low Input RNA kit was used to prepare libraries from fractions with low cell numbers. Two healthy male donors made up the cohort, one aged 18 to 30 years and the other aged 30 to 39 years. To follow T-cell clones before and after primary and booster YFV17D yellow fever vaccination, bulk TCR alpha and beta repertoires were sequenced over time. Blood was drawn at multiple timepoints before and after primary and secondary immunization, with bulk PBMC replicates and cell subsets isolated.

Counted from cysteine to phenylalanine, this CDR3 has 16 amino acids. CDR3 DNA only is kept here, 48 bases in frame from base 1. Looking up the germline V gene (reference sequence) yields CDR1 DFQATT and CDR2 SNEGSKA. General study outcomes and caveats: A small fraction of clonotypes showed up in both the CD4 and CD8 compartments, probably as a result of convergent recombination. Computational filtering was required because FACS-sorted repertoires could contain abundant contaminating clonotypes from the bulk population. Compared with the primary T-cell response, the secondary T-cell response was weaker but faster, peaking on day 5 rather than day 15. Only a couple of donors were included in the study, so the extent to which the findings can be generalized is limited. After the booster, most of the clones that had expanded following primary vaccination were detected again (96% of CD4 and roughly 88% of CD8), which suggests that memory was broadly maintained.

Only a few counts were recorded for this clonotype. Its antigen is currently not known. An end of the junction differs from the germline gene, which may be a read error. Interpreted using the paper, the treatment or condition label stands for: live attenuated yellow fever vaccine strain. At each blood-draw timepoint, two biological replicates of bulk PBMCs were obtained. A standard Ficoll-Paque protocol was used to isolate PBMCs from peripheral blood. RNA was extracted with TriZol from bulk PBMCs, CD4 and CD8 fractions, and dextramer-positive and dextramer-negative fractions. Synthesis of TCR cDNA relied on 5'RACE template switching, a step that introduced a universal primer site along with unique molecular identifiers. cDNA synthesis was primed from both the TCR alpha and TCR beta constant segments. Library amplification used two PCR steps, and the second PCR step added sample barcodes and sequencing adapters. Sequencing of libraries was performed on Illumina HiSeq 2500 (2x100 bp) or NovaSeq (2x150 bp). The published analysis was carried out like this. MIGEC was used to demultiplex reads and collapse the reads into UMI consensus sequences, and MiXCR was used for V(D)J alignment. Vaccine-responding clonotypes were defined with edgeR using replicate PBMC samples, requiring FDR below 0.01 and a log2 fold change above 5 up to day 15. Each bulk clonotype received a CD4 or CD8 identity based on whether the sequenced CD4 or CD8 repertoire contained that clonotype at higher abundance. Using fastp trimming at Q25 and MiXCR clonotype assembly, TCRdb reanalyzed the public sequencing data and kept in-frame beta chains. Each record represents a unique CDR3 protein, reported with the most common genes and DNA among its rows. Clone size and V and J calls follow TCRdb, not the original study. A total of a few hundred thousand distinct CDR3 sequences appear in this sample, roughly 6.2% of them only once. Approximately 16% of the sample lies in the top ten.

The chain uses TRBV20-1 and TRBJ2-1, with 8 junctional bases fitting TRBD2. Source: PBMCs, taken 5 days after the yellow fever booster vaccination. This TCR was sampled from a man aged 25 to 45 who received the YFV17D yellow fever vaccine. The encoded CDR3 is CCARVLAGGSYNEQFF. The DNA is TGCTGTGCTAGAGTTCTCGCGGGAGGCTCCTACAATGAGCAGTTCTTC.